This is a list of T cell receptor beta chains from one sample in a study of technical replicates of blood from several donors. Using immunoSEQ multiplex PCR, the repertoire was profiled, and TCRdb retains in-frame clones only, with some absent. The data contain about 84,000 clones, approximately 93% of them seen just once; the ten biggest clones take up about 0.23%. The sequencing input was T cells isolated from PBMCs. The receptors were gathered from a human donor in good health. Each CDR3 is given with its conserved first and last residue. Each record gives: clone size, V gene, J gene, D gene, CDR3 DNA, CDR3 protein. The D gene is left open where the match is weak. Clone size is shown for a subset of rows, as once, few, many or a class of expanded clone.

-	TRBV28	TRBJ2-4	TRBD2	TGTGCCAGCAACCCGAACGTGAATAGCGGGGTGAGAAACATTCAGTACTTC	CASNPNVNSGVRNIQYF
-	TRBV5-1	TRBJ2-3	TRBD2	TGCGCCAGCAGCTTGGGCGGCGGGAGAGATCTTAGCACAGATACGCAGTATTTT	CASSLGGGRDLSTDTQYF
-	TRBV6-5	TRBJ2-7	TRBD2	TGTGCCAGCAGTGGCGAGGGACTAGCCCGCTACGAGCAGTACTTC	CASSGEGLARYEQYF
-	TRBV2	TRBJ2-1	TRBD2	TGTGCCAGCATCTTAGGGGCTAGCGGTTACAATGAGCAGTTCTTC	CASILGASGYNEQFF
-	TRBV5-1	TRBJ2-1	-	TGCGCCAGCAGCTTACTAAGCGGTTACAATGAGCAGTTCTTC	CASSLLSGYNEQFF
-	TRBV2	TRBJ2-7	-	TGTGCCAGCAGGGCCGATTCTGCTTACTACGAGCAGTACTTC	CASRADSAYYEQYF
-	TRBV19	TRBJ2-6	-	TGTGCCAGTAGTATAGATGGGCCGCGCTCTGGGGCCAACGTCCTGACTTTC	CASSIDGPRSGANVLTF
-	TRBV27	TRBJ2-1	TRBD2	TGTGCCAGCAGTTGGACTAGCGGGAGGGGTGAGCAGTTCTTC	CASSWTSGRGEQFF
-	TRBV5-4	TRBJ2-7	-	TGTGCCAGCAGCTTGGAACAGGGCAGCTACGAGCAGTACTTC	CASSLEQGSYEQYF
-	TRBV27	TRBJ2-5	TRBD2	TGTGCCAGCAGTTTTTCGCGGGAGAGTTCAGAGACCCAGTACTTC	CASSFSRESSETQYF
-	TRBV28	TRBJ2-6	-	TGTGCCAGCAGTTTTAGTACGGCGGCGGGGGCCAACGTCCTGACTTTC	CASSFSTAAGANVLTF
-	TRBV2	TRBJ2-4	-	TGTGCCAGCAGTGTCCCTGACCGTATTAGCGTAGAAAACATTCAGTACTTC	CASSVPDRISVENIQYF
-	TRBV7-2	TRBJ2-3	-	TGTGCCAGCAGCTTAGTTACTCGATCCACAGATACGCAGTATTTT	CASSLVTRSTDTQYF
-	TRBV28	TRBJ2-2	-	TGTGCCAGCAGTTTAGTCAGAAACACCGGGGAGCTGTTTTTT	CASSLVRNTGELFF
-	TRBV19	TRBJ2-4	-	TGTGCCAGTAGTATAGAGGGTCTTTCCTCGGGAAACATTCAGTACTTC	CASSIEGLSSGNIQYF
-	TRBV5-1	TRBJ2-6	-	TGCGCCAGCAGCCCACCTGGCGGGGCCAACGTCCTGACTTTC	CASSPPGGANVLTF
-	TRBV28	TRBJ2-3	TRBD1	TGTGCCAGCATTACAGGGGCAAGAGATACGCAGTATTTT	CASITGARDTQYF
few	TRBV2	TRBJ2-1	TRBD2	TGTGCCACCCGAGGACTAGCGGGGACCGACAATGAGCAGTTCTTC	CATRGLAGTDNEQFF